What follows describes a single TCR beta chain. The target of this receptor is not known. There are no base qualities to consult, and no much larger clone falls within one base. The collaborating institutions used their own protocols to collect whole blood in K2EDTA tubes. Collaborator samples were shipped for TCRbeta analysis as frozen whole blood, isolated PBMCs, or DNA extracted from either sample type. The record originates from a study of blood T cell repertoires in COVID-19 (dated by TCRdb to 2018 to 2020). Regarding the research as a whole: Samples covering the acute and convalescent phases of COVID-19 were provided by collaborators in the United States, Italy and Spain. Sample metadata almost always included a de-identified subject ID, COVID-19 status, age in years and sex. Samples came from the ongoing ImmuneRACE study (first 160 participants) plus 1,254 subjects from 6 global collaborators. Where available, HLA class I and class II types were obtained from metadata supplied by the sample provider rather than from assay-based typing. Deeply sampled blood TCRbeta repertoires from subjects exposed to, actively infected with, or recovered from COVID-19 were included in the dataset. The material from the prospective study consisted of cDNA or gDNA derived from T cells, B-cell-depleted T cells, or PBMCs. The repertoires were released in a freely available public database meant as a resource for research on the immune response to SARS-CoV-2. Results and caveats for the whole study, not just this receptor: The amount of clinical and demographic metadata varied by source and participant and was provided uncurated.

The CDR3 holds 16 amino acids from the cysteine to the phenylalanine. The entry retains the CDR3 DNA only, 48 bases that are in frame from base 1. The germline V gene supplies CDR1 KGHSH and CDR2 LQKENI. Trimming costs V 1 base and J 4 bases, and their ends lie 13 bases apart. TCRbeta CDR3 regions were amplified from genomic DNA by means of the immunoSEQ Assay, a bias-controlled multiplex PCR. The paper's data handling went like this. The number of nucleated cells in each sample was estimated from the amplification of reference gene primers within the assay. To quantify the absolute abundance of each unique TCRbeta CDR3 rearrangement, sequence reads were collapsed and filtered. For each sample, productive Simpson clonality was calculated as the square root of Simpson's diversity index across productive rearrangements. TCRdb holds this immuneACCESS table with in-frame rearrangements only. Some clones are missing; in checked studies, unresolved V genes explain under half, and the rest has no known cause. That table gives V, J and clone size, and the DNA gave D and trimming. Counted in this sample were roughly 120,000 clones; about nine tenths of them appeared once. The ten largest clones capture roughly 4.4% of the sample.

Sequencing was performed on peripheral blood. The clonotype comes from a woman aged 50 to 60 with acute or convalescent COVID-19. Recombination joined TRBV18 with TRBJ2-2; a tentative D call is TRBD1 (5 bases match). The CDR3 here reads CASSPRSQGFTGELFF. The DNA sequence is TGTGCCAGCTCACCACGAAGCCAGGGTTTCACCGGGGAGCTGTTTTTT.